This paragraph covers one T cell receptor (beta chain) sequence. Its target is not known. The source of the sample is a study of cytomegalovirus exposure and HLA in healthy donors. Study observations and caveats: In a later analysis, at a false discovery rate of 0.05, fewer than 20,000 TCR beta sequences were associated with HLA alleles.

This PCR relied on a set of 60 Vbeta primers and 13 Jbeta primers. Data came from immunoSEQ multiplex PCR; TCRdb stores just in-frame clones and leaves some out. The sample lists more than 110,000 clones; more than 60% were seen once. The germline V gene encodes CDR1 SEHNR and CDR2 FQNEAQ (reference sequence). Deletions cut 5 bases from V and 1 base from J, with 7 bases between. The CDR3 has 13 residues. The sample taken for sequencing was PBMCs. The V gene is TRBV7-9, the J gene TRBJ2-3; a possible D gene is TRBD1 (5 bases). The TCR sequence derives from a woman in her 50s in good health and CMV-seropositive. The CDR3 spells CASSPTGTDTQYF. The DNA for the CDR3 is TGTGCCAGCAGCCCGACAGGCACAGATACGCAGTATTTT.